This T cell receptor beta chain was recovered during a study of shared clonotypes between healthy human individuals. Background on the study: CD4 naive cells filled three plates per donor, CD4 memory three, CD8 naive two and CD8 memory one. Study results and caveats: Shared across a few donors were around 5% of the naive CD4 clonotypes.

As concerns this clone: Its antigen is undetermined.

V shed 5 bases and J shed 9 bases, with 14 bases lying between them. The CDR3 totals 13 residues. The germline CDR1 and CDR2 sequences are SGHTA and FQGNSA. How the authors handled the data: Because ImmunoSEQ provided only junction sequences with no quality scores, the filtering differed. Using immunoSEQ multiplex PCR, the repertoire was profiled, and TCRdb retains in-frame clones only, with some absent. That table gives V, J and clone size, and the DNA gave D and trimming. The sample has millions of clones, 90% to 95% seen once. This clonotype originated in a man between 18 and 35 years old in good health. Sequencing used naive CD4+ T cells sorted from blood. The subset here: CD45RA+ positively selected. The chain links TRBV7-2 to TRBJ2-1, with D perhaps matching TRBD1 or TRBD2 (5 bases each). CDR3 protein: CASSLRDRLEQFF. The CDR3 bases are TGTGCCAGCAGCCTCCGGGACCGACTTGAGCAGTTCTTC.